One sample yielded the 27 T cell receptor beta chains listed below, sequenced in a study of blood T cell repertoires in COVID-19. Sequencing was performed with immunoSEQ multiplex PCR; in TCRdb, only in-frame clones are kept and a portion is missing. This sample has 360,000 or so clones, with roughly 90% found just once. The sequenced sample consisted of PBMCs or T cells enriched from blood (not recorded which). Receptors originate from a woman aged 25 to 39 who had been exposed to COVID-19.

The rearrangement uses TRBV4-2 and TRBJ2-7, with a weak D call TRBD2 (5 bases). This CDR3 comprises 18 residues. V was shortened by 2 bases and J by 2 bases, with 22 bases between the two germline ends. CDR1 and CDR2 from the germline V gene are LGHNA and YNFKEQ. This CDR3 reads CASSQPNPSPGTTYEQYF. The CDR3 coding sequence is TGTGCCAGCAGCCAACCTAATCCTAGCCCAGGTACCACCTACGAGCAGTACTTC.

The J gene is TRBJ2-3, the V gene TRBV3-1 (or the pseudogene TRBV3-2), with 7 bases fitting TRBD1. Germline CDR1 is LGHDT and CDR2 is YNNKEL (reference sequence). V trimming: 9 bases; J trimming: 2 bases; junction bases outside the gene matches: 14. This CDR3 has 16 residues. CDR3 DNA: TGTGCCAGTACAAATGAGCTCGGACAGGCCACAGATACGCAGTATTTT. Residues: CASTNELGQATDTQYF.

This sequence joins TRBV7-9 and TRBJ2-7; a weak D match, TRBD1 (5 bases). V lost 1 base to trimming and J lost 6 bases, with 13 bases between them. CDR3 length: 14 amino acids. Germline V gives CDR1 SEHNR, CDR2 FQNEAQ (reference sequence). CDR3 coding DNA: TGTGCCAGCAGCTTAGGGGGTAGGGGCCGCGAGCAGTACTTC. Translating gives CASSLGGRGREQYF.

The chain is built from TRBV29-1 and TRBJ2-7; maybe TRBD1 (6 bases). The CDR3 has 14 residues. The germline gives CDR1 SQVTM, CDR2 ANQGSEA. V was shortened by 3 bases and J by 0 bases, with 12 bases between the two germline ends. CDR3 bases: TGCAGCGTTGACACGGGGACAAGCTCCTACGAGCAGTACTTC. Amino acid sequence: CSVDTGTSSYEQYF.

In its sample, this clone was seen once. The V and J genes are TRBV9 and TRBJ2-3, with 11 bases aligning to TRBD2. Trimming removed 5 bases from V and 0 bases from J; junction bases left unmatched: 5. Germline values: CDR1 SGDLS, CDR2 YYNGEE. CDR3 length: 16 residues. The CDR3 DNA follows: TGTGCCAGCAGTAAGACTAGCGGGATTAGCACAGATACGCAGTATTTT. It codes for CASSKTSGISTDTQYF.

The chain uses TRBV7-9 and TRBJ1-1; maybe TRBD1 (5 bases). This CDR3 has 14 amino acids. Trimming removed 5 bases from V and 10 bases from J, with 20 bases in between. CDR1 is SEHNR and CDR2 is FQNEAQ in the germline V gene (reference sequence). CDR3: CASSPGITPNGAFF. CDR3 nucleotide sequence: TGTGCCAGCAGCCCAGGGATCACCCCGAATGGAGCTTTCTTT.

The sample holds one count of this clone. This chain's CDR3 is CASSLTGYTPGTEAFF. CDR3 bases: TGTGCCAGCAGTTTGACAGGATATACCCCGGGGACTGAAGCTTTCTTT. The rearrangement links TRBV28 to TRBJ1-1, with D perhaps matching TRBD1 (6 bases). Between the trimmed V and J ends, which lost 3 bases and 5 bases, there was a span of 19 bases. The length of the CDR3 is 16 residues. In germline, CDR1 is MDHEN, CDR2 SYDVKM. Combining the CDR3 with reference TRBV28 and TRBJ1-1 gives the whole variable domain DVKVTQSSRYLVKRTGEKVFLECVQDMDHENMFWYRQDPGLGLRLIYFSYDVKMKEKGDIPEGYSVSREKKERFSLILESASTNQTSMYLCASSLTGYTPGTEAFFGQGTRLTVV.

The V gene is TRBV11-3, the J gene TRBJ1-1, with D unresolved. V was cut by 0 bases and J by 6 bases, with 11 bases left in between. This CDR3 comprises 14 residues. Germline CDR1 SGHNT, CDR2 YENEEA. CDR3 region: CASSLDLSNPEAFF. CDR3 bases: TGTGCCAGCAGCTTAGATCTCTCTAATCCTGAAGCTTTCTTT.

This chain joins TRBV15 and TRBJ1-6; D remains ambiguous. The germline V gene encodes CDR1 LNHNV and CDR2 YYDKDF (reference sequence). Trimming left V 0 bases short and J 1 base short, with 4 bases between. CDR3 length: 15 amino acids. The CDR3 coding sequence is TGTGCCACCAGCAGAGATCGTTCCTATAATTCACCCCTCCACTTT. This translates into CATSRDRSYNSPLHF.

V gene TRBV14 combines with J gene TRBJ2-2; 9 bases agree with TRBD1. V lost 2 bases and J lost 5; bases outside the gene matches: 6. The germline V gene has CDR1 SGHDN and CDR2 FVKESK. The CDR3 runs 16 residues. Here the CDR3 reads CASSQNRGLETGELFF. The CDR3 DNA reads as TGTGCCAGCAGCCAAAACAGGGGGCTTGAAACCGGGGAGCTGTTTTTT.

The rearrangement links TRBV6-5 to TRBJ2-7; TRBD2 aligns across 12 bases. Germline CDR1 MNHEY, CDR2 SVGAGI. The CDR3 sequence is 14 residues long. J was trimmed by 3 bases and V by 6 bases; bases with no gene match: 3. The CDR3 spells CASSSTSGSYEQYF. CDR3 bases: TGTGCCAGCAGCTCGACTAGCGGGAGCTACGAGCAGTACTTC.

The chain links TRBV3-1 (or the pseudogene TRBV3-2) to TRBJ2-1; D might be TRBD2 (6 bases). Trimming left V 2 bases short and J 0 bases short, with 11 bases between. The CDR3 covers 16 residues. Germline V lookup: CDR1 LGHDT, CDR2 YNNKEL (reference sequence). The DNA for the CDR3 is TGTGCCAGCAGCCAACCCATCGGGAGCTCCTACAATGAGCAGTTCTTC. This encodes CASSQPIGSSYNEQFF.

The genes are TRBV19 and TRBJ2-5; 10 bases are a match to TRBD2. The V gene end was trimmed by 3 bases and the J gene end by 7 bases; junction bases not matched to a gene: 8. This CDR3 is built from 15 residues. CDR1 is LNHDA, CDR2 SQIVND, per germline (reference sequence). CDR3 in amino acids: CASSIGASGSWTQYF. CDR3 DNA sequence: TGTGCCAGTAGTATCGGGGCTAGCGGGAGTTGGACCCAGTACTTC.

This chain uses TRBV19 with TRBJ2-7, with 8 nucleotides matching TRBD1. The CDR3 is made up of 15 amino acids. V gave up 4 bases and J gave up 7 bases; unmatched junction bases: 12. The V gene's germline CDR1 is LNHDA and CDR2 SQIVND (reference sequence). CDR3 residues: CASSTQGASGSEQYF. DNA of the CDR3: TGTGCCAGTAGTACTCAGGGGGCAAGTGGGAGTGAGCAGTACTTC.

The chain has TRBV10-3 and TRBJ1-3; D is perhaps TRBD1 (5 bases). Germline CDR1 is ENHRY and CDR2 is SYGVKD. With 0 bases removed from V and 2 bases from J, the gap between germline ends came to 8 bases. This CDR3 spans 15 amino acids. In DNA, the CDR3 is TGTGCCATCAGTGAGTCCTTAGGGGCTGGAAACACCATATATTTT. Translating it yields CAISESLGAGNTIYF.

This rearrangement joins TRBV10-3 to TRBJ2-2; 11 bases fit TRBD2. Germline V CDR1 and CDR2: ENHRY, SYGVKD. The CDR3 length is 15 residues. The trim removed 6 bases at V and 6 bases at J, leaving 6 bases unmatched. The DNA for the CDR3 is TGTGCCATCAGCCAAACTAGCGGGAGTGCCGGGGAGCTGTTTTTT. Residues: CAISQTSGSAGELFF.

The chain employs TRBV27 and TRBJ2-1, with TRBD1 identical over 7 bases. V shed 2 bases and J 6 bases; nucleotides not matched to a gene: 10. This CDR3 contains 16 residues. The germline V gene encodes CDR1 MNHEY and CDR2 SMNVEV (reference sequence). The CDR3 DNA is TGTGCCAGCAGTTTACCCCCGGGGACAGCCGGCAATGAGCAGTTCTTC. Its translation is CASSLPPGTAGNEQFF.

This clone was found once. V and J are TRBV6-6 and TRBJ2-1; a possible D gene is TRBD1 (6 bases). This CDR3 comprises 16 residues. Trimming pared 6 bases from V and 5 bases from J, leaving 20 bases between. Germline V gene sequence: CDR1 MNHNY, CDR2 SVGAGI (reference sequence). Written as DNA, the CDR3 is TGTGCCAGCAGAACGAACAGGGTCCCCCTAAACAATGAGCAGTTCTTC. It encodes CASRTNRVPLNNEQFF.

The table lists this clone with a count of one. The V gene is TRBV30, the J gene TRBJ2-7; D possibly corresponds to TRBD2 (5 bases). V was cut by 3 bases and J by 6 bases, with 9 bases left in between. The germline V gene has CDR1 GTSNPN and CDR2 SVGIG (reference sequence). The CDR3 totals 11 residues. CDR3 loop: CAWSPRGEQYF. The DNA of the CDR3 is TGTGCCTGGAGCCCACGGGGCGAGCAGTACTTC.

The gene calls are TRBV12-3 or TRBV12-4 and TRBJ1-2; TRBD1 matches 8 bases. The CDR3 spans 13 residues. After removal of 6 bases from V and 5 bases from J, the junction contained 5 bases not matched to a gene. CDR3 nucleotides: TGTGCCAGCAGCCCGACAGGGGCGTATGGCTACACCTTC. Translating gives CASSPTGAYGYTF.

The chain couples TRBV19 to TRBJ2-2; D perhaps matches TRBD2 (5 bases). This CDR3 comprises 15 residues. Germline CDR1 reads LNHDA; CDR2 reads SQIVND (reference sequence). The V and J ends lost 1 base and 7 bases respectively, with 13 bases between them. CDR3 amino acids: CASSIGRGRVGELFF. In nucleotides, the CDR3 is TGTGCCAGTAGTATAGGCCGGGGAAGGGTCGGGGAGCTGTTTTTT. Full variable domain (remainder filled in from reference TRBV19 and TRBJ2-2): DGGITQSPKYLFRKEGQNVTLSCEQNLNHDAMYWYRQDPGQGLRLIYYSQIVNDFQKGDIAEGYSVSREKKESFPLTVTSAQKNPTAFYLCASSIGRGRVGELFFGEGSRLTVL.

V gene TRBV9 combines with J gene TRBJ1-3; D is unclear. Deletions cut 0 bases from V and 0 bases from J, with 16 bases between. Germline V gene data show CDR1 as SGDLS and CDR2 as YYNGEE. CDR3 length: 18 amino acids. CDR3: CASSVEGRRRDSGNTIYF. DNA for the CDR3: TGTGCCAGCAGCGTAGAGGGTCGCAGGAGGGACTCTGGAAACACCATATATTTT.

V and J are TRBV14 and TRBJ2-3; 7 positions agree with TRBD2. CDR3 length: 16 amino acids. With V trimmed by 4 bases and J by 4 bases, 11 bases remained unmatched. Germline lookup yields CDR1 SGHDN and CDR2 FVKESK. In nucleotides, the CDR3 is TGTGCCAGCAGCCCACTCGGACTAGTCCAGTCAGATACGCAGTATTTT. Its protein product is CASSPLGLVQSDTQYF.

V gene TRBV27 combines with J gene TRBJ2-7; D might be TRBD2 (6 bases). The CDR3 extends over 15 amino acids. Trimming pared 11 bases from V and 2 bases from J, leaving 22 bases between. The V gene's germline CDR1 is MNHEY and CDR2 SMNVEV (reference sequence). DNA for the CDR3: TGTGCCTCAAGTCATTGGGGGGATCTTCCCTACGAGCAGTACTTC. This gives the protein CASSHWGDLPYEQYF.

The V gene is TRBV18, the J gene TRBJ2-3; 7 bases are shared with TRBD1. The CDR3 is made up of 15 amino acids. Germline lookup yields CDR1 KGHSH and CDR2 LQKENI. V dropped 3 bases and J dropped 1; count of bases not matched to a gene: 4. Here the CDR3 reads CASSPTGFGTDTQYF. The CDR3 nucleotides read TGTGCCAGCTCACCGACAGGGTTCGGCACAGATACGCAGTATTTT.

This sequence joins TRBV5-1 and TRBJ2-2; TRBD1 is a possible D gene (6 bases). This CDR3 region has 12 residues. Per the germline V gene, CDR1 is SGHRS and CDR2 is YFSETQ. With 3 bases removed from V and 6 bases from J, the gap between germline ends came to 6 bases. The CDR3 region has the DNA TGCGCCAGCAGCTGGGGGCCCGGGGAGCTGTTTTTT. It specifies CASSWGPGELFF.

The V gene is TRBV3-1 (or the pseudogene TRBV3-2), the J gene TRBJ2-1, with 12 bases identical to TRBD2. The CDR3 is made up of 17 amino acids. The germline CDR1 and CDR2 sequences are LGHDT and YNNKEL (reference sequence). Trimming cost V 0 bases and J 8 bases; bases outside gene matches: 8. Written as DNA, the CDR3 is TGTGCCAGCAGCCAAGATACCAGGACTAGCGGGAAACATGAGCAGTTCTTC. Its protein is CASSQDTRTSGKHEQFF.